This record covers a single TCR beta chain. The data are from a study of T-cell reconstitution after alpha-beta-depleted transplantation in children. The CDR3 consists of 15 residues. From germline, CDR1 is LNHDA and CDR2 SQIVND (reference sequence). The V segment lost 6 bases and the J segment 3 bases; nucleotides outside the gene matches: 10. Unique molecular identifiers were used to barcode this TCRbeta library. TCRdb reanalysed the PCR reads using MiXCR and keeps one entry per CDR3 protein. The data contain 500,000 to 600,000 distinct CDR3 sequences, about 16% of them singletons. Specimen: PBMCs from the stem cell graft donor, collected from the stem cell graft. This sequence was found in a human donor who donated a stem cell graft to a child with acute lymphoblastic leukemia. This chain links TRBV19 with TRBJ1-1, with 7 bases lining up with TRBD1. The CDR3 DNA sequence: TGTGCCAGTAGGCTGACAGGGACAGTGTACACTGAAGCTTTCTTT. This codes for CASRLTGTVYTEAFF.